Presented here are 4 T cell receptor beta chains from one specimen sequenced in a study of CD8 T cells in ankylosing spondylitis. Study results and caveats: Characteristic, it appeared, of ankylosing spondylitis blood was a TCR beta motif of fewer than 10 highly homologous variants.

From the 5' RACE reads, TCRdb called clonotypes with MiXCR, one entry per CDR3 protein. Counted here are about 440,000 distinct CDR3 sequences, 15% to 20% occurring once; the ten biggest clones make up 1%. No antigen has been identified for these receptors. The specimen was blood, either unsorted or a sorted T cell fraction (not recorded which). The receptor source for this set is a male donor with ankylosing spondylitis.

This chain connects TRBV30 to TRBJ2-5, with D possibly matching TRBD1 (5 bases). The CDR3 runs to 13 residues. Germline lookup yields CDR1 GTSNPN and CDR2 SVGIG (reference sequence). Trimming removed 0 bases from V and 3 bases from J, with 8 bases in between. The CDR3 sequence is CAWSVDSKETQYF. CDR3 sequence (DNA): TGTGCCTGGAGTGTAGACAGTAAAGAGACCCAGTACTTC. The full variable domain, completed using reference TRBV30 and TRBJ2-5, is SQTIHQWPATLVQPVGSPLSLECTVEGTSNPNLYWYRQAAGRGLQLLFYSVGIGQISSEVPQNLSASRPQDRQFILSSKKLLLSDSGFYLCAWSVDSKETQYFGPGTRLLVL.

The chain recombines TRBV18 with TRBJ2-1; 7 bases are a match to TRBD1. J lost 10 bases, V lost 5 bases, and 5 bases had no gene match. The CDR3 loop spans 12 amino acids. Germline CDR1 reads KGHSH; CDR2 reads LQKENI. The CDR3 sequence: CASSTTGFEQFF. Here the CDR3 DNA reads TGTGCCAGCTCAACGACAGGGTTCGAGCAGTTCTTC. The full variable domain, with the rest looked up from reference TRBV18 and TRBJ2-1, is NAGVMQNPRHLVRRRGQEARLRCSPMKGHSHVYWYRQLPEEGLKFMVYLQKENIIDESGMPKERFSAEFPKEGPSILRIQQVVRGDSAAYFCASSTTGFEQFFGPGTRLTVL.

This clonotype was picked up many times. The chain joins TRBV21-1 to TRBJ2-4; the table assigns TRBD1, which was not confirmed against the DNA. TRBV21-1 is described as a pseudogene. The CDR3 sequence is 17 residues long. The CDR3 coding sequence is TGTGCCAGCAGCGACCGGGAGGGCGCCCCAGCCAAAAACATTCAGTACTTC. Protein product: CASSDREGAPAKNIQYF.

This clonotype was recorded many times. V gene TRBV12-3 or TRBV12-4 combines with J gene TRBJ2-2; D may be TRBD1 or TRBD2 (5 bases each). Trimming shortened V by 3 bases and J by 6 bases, and 17 bases separated the two germline ends. CDR3 size: 16 residues. In DNA form, the CDR3 reads TGTGCCAGCAGTTTCCGTGGGTCAGTGGGGGCCGGGGAGCTGTTTTTT. This encodes CASSFRGSVGAGELFF.